Given below is one TCR beta chain in context. The antigen remains unidentified. Following RNA extraction, reverse transcription yielded cDNA that acted as the sequencing template. Repertoires were generated with immunoSEQ multiplex PCR, while TCRdb's copy carries only in-frame clones and drops some. In the table there are some 200,000 clones, roughly three fifths of which are singletons. This record belongs to a study of CD8+ T cells in alopecia areata. Sorting separated CD4+ and CD8+ T cells out of PBMCs. Broader study findings: Alphabeta T cells residing in normal skin are also sequenced in scalp samples. Lesional tissue from the scalp (especially in alopecia totalis/universalis) showed higher clonality than normal scalp.

The sample taken for sequencing was CD8+ T cells sorted from blood. This clonotype originated in a human donor in good health.

The CDR3 sequence: CAIRTTEYSDTQYF. The CDR3 DNA sequence: TGTGCCATTCGAACCACAGAATACTCAGATACGCAGTATTTT. The gene calls are TRBV10-3 and TRBJ2-3; D remains unclear. This CDR3 spans 14 amino acids. Trimming cost V 9 bases and J 4 bases, with 17 bases left between them. The germline gives CDR1 ENHRY, CDR2 SYGVKD.